This T cell receptor beta chain comes out of a study of T cells in Graves' hyperthyroidism and ophthalmopathy (dated by TCRdb to the late 2010s). For the study in its entirety: Peripheral blood was sampled at the time of initial diagnosis, prior to any treatment. An independent validation cohort of fewer than 20 hyperthyroidism patients and approximately 15 patients who later progressed to ophthalmopathy tested prospective prediction of ophthalmopathy. For training and testing, the 95 to 100 patients in the discovery cohort were randomly divided in a 7:3 ratio. A discovery cohort of about a hundred patients, roughly 43 with Graves' ophthalmopathy and under 60 with stable Graves' hyperthyroidism, was used to find distinguishing TCR V-J signatures. After sampling, hyperthyroidism patients received methimazole starting at 30 mg daily, and ophthalmopathy patients received high-dose intravenous methylprednisolone. The paper describes TCR Vbeta CDR3 sequencing of about 140 peripheral blood samples, made up of under 50 ophthalmopathy patients, more than 70 hyperthyroidism patients and some 17 progressor patients. Thyroid tissue and blood T-cell repertoires from roughly 6 Graves' hyperthyroidism patients were also compared in the study. The paper as a whole reports these results and caveats: A model built on a 13 V-J signature distinguished ophthalmopathy from stable hyperthyroidism, reaching about 89% sensitivity and approximately 83% specificity in cross-validation and 80%/75% in testing. In validation, the model predicted progression to ophthalmopathy a median of about 6.5 months before onset, with roughly 68% sensitivity and around 76% specificity. No statistical method was used to fix the sample size in advance, and group allocation was not hidden from the investigators. Most expanded thyroid clonotypes (frequency above 0.001) were also detected in blood, a finding suggesting that blood repertoires may reflect thyroid immune responses.

TCR beta CDR3 regions were amplified from RNA transcripts. For the first round of RT-PCR on the TCR CDR3, the HTBI primer set was used together with the Qiagen OneStep RT-PCR kit. Libraries were constructed in a second round of multiplex PCR, after which size selection and purification were carried out. Paired-end sequencing of the libraries was performed with 100 bp reads on an Illumina HiSeq2000. As for the original processing: SOAPnuke was used to process the raw data, throwing out any read that contained adapters or uncalled bases, had a mean Phred below 15, or lacked an exact constant-primer or identifier match. COPE v1.2.5 was used to merge the high-quality paired reads, and each unique nucleotide sequence was defined as a clonotype. Clonotypes were aligned to IMGT TRBV, TRBD and TRBJ reference segments using MiTCR v1.1. Only V-J combinations with frequency above 0.0001, covering roughly 99% of repertoires, were analysed. The TCS score was defined as F50 (clonal expansion) divided by E x V (chaos), with BLOSUM62-based TCRdist calculated between CDR3 peptides within each V-J. Welch's t-statistics and random forest reduced 450 to 600 V-J features to 10 to 15, which were used in a naive Bayes classifier (R e1071). TCRdb ran its own pipeline on the public reads, namely fastp trimming at Q25 and MiXCR clone calling, and kept in-frame beta chains. Rows matching on CDR3 protein sequence are summarized as one entry with the most common DNA and genes. The V and J calls and clone size come from TCRdb's table, not from the authors' own analysis. This sample comprises over 300,000 distinct CDR3 sequences, about 14% of them detected only once. Approximately 11% of the sample rests with the top ten.

This clonotype was recorded many times. No antigen is known for it. Base-call qualities are not available, and no considerably larger clone is one nucleotide away. Reading from cysteine to phenylalanine, the CDR3 counts 13 amino acids. Only the CDR3 DNA stays, 39 bases, in frame from base 1. Trimming costs V 2 bases and J 6 bases, and their ends lie 11 bases apart. CDR1 and CDR2 were assigned from the germline V gene (reference sequence) as DFQATT and SNEGSKA. Stable Graves' hyperthyroidism was defined as no progression to ophthalmopathy during 18 months of follow-up. The hyperthyroidism patients were between 18 and 65 years old and newly diagnosed, with a disease duration of less than 2 months. The study excluded patients with uncontrolled infections, other autoimmune diseases, pregnancy or lactation. Diagnoses were established on the basis of clinical symptoms, serum thyroxine and TRAb, thyroid ultrasound, and orbital computed tomography. Ficoll-Paque density gradient centrifugation was used to isolate PBMCs from approximately 10 ml of fresh peripheral blood. Total RNA was extracted using Trizol reagent, and RNA quality was assessed on an Agilent 2100 Bioanalyzer.

The TCR originated in a woman aged 60-75 years with Graves' hyperthyroidism. The chain couples TRBV20-1 to TRBJ2-1; a tentative D call is TRBD2 (6 bases match). Material for sequencing was blood. The bases are TGCAGTGCTAGACCCGGGACTGCCAATGAGCAGTTCTTC. It translates to CSARPGTANEQFF.